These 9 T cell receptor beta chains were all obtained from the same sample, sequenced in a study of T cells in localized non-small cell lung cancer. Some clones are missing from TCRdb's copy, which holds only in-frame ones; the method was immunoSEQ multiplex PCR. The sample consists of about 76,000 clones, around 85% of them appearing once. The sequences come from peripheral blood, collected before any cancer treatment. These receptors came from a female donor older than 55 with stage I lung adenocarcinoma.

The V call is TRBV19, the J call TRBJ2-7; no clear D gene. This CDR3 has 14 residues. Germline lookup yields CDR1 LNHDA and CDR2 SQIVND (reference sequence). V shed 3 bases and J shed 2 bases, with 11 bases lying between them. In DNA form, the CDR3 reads TGTGCCAGTAGTATTGAACGGGCAGCCTACGAGCAGTACTTC. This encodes CASSIERAAYEQYF.

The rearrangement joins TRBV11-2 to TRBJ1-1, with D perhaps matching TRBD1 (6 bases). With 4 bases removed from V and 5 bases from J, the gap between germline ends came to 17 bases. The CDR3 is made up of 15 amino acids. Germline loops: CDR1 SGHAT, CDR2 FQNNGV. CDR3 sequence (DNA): TGTGCCAGCAGCTACCTAACGACAGGCACGACTGAAGCTTTCTTT. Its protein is CASSYLTTGTTEAFF.

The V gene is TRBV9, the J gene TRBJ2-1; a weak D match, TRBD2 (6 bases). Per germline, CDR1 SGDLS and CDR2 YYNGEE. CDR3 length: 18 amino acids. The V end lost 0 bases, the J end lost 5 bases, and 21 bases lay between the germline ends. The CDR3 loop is CASSVGLGIASDDNEQFF. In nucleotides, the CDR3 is TGTGCCAGCAGCGTAGGTTTGGGGATAGCTAGCGACGACAATGAGCAGTTCTTC. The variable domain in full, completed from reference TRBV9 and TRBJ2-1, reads DSGVTQTPKHLITATGQRVTLRCSPRSGDLSVYWYQQSLDQGLQFLIQYYNGEERAKGNILERFSAQQFPDLHSELNLSSLELGDSALYFCASSVGLGIASDDNEQFFGPGTRLTVL.

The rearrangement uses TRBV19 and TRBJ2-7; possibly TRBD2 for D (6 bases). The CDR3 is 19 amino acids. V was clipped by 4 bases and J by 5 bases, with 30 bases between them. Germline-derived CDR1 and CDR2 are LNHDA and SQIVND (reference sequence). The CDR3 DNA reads TGTGCCAGTAGTAACCGGGACTCGCCAATATTAGGTACTAGAAACGAGCAGTACTTC. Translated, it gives CASSNRDSPILGTRNEQYF.

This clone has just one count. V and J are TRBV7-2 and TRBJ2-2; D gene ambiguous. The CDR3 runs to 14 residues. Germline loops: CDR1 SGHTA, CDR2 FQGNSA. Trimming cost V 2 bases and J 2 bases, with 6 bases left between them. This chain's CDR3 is CASSLRANTGELFF. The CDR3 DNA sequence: TGTGCCAGCAGCTTAAGGGCTAACACCGGGGAGCTGTTTTTT.

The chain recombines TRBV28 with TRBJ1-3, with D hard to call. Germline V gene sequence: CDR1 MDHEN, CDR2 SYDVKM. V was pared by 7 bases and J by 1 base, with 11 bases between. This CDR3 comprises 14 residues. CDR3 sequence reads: CASKVLGSGNTIYF. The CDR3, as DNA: TGTGCCAGCAAAGTATTGGGTTCTGGAAACACCATATATTTT.

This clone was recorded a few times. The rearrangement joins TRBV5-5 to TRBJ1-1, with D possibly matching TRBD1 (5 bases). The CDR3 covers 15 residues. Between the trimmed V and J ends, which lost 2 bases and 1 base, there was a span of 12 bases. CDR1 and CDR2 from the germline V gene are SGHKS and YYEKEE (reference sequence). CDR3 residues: CASSFGGVSNTEAFF. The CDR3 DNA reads TGTGCCAGCAGCTTTGGGGGTGTCTCGAACACTGAAGCTTTCTTT.

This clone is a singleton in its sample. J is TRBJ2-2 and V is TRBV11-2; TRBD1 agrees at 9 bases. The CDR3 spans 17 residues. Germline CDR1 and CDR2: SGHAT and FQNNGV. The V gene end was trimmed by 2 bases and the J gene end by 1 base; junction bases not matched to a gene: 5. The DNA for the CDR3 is TGTGCCAGCAGCTTACACCCGGGACAGGGGAACACCGGGGAGCTGTTTTTT. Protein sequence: CASSLHPGQGNTGELFF.

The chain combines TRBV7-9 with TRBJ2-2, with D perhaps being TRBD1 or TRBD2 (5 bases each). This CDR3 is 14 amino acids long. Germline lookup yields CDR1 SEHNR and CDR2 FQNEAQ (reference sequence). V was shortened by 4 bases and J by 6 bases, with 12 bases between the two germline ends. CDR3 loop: CASSYLGTPGELFF. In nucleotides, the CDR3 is TGTGCCAGCAGCTACCTCGGGACGCCCGGGGAGCTGTTTTTT.